What follows is one T cell receptor (beta chain) and its context. Libraries were prepared by immunoSEQ multiplex PCR; TCRdb keeps only in-frame clonotypes and omits some of them. This table has about 320,000 clones, 89% appearing once. Germline V gene data show CDR1 as SGDLS and CDR2 as YYNGEE. The length of the CDR3 is 14 residues. The ends were cut back, 0 bases at V and 5 bases at J, with 8 bases in the middle. The sample originates from a study of blood T cell repertoires in COVID-19. Study-wide context: Researchers got acute and convalescent COVID-19 samples from the United States, Italy and Spain.

Sequencing input: PBMCs or T cells enriched from blood (not recorded which). This TCR was recovered from a man between 60 and 75 years old who had recovered from COVID-19. The chain is built from TRBV9 and TRBJ2-2, with D uncertain. Here the CDR3 DNA reads TGTGCCAGCAGCGTAGGCGGTTATACCGGGGAGCTGTTTTTT. Its translation is CASSVGGYTGELFF. Full variable domain (outside the CDR3, taken from reference TRBV9 and TRBJ2-2): DSGVTQTPKHLITATGQRVTLRCSPRSGDLSVYWYQQSLDQGLQFLIQYYNGEERAKGNILERFSAQQFPDLHSELNLSSLELGDSALYFCASSVGGYTGELFFGEGSRLTVL.